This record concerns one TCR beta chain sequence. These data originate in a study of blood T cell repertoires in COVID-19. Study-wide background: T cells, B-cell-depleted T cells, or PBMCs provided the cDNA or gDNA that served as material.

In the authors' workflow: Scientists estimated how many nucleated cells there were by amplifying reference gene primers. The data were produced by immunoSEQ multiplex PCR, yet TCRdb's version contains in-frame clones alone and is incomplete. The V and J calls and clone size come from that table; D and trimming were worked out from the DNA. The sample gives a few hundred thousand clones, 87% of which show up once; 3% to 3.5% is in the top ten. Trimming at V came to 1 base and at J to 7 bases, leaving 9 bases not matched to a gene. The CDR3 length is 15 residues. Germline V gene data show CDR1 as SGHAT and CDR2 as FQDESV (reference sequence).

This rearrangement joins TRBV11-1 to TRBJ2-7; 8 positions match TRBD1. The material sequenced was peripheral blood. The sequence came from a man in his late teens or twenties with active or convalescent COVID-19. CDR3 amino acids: CASSLGSQGAGEQYF. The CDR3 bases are TGTGCCAGCAGCTTAGGATCCCAGGGGGCAGGAGAGCAGTACTTC.